This TCR beta chain was found in a study of blood T cell repertoires in COVID-19. Study overall: Both acute and convalescent COVID-19 samples were obtained from the United States, Italy and Spain. The cDNA or gDNA used as material had been derived from T cells, B-cell-depleted T cells, or PBMCs.

Data came from immunoSEQ multiplex PCR; TCRdb stores just in-frame clones and leaves some out. The table records about 54,000 clones, roughly 90% of them present only once. Germline V CDR1 and CDR2: SGHRS, YFSETQ. V was pared by 0 bases and J by 1 base, with 7 bases between. This CDR3 comprises 14 residues. The sequencing input was peripheral blood. This TCR was sampled from a man over 45 with acute or convalescent COVID-19. The gene calls are TRBV5-1 and TRBJ1-1; D remains ambiguous. CDR3: CASSLGGKNTEAFF. The CDR3, as DNA: TGCGCCAGCAGCTTGGGCGGAAAGAACACTGAAGCTTTCTTT.